The entry below gives a single TCR beta chain sequence along with its context. Sequenced by immunoSEQ multiplex PCR; TCRdb stores in-frame clones only, minus some. The data contain tens of thousands of clones, under 95% of them singletons. There are 20 residues in the CDR3. CDR1 and CDR2 (germline): MDHEN, SYDVKM. V lost 6 bases and J lost 6; bases outside the gene matches: 17. This entry is derived from a study of T cell changes during pregnancy in multiple sclerosis. Material: CD8+ T cells from peripheral blood mononuclear cells, obtained before pregnancy. The chain combines TRBV28 with TRBJ2-2; 15 bases are shared with TRBD2. This receptor was obtained from a female donor with multiple sclerosis, enrolled in a pregnancy study. The CDR3 DNA is TGTGCCAGCAGAACCCCGGGACTAGCGGGAGGTTTACCGATGCCCGGGGAGCTGTTTTTT. Translating it yields CASRTPGLAGGLPMPGELFF. Filled out from reference TRBV28 and TRBJ2-2, the complete variable domain reads DVKVTQSSRYLVKRTGEKVFLECVQDMDHENMFWYRQDPGLGLRLIYFSYDVKMKEKGDIPEGYSVSREKKERFSLILESASTNQTSMYLCASRTPGLAGGLPMPGELFFGEGSRLTVL.